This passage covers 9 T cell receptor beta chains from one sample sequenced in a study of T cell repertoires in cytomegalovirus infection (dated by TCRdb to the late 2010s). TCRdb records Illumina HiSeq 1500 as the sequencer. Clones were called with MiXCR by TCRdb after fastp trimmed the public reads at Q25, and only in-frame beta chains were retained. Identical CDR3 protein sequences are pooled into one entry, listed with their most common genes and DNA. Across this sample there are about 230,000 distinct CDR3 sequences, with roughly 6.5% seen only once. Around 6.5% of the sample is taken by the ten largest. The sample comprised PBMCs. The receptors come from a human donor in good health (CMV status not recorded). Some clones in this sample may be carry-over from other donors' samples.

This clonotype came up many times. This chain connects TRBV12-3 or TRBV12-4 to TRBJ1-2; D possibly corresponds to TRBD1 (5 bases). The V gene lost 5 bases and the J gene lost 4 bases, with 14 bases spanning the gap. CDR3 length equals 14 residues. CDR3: CASSLGRDLYGYTF. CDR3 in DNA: TGTGCCAGCAGTCTTGGCAGGGACCTCTATGGCTACACCTTC.

CDR3 DNA sequence: TGCGCCAGCAGCCCGGGTAGTGGAGGACTCTCTGGAAACACCATATATTTT. It is translated as CASSPGSGGLSGNTIYF. This chain joins TRBV5-1 and TRBJ1-3; D is unresolved. The germline V gene has CDR1 SGHRS and CDR2 YFSETQ. This CDR3 has 17 residues. V dropped 4 bases and J dropped 0 bases, with 17 bases sitting between them. Full variable domain (missing parts from reference TRBV5-1 and TRBJ1-3): KAGVTQTPRYLIKTRGQQVTLSCSPISGHRSVSWYQQTPGQGLQFLFEYFSETQRNKGNFPGRFSGRQFSNSRSEMNVSTLELGDSALYLCASSPGSGGLSGNTIYFGEGSWLTVV.

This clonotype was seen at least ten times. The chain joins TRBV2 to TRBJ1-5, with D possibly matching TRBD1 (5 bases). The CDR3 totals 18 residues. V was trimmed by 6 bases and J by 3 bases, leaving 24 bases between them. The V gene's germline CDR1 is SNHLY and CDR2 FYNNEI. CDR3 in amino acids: CASSKYLEVGRINQPQHF. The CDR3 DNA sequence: TGTGCCAGCAGCAAATACCTCGAGGTGGGGCGAATCAATCAGCCCCAGCATTTT.

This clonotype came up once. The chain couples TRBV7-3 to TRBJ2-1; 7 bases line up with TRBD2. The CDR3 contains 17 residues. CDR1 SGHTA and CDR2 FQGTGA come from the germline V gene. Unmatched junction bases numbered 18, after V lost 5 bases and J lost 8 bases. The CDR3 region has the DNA TGTGCCAGCAGCCCTGGGTTAGCGGGCCTCCCTGGAGATGAGCAGTTCTTC. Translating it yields CASSPGLAGLPGDEQFF.

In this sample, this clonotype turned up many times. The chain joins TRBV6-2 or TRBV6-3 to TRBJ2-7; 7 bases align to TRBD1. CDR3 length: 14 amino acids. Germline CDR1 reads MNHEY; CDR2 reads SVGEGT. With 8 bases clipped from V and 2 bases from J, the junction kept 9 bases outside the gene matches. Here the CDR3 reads CASGPGTATYEQYF. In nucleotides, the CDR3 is TGTGCCAGCGGACCGGGGACAGCCACCTACGAGCAGTACTTC.

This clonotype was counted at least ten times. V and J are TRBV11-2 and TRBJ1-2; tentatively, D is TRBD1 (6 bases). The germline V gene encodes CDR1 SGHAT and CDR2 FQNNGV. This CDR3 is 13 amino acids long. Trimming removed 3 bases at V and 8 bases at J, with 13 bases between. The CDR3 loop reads CASSLEQGTGYTF. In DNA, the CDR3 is TGTGCCAGCAGCTTGGAACAGGGTACCGGCTACACCTTC.

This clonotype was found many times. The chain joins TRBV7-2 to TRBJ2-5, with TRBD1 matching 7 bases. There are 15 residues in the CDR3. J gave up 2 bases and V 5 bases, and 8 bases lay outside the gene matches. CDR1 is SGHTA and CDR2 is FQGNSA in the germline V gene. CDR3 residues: CASSISTGIQETQYF. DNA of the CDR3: TGTGCCAGCAGCATATCGACAGGGATACAAGAGACCCAGTACTTC.

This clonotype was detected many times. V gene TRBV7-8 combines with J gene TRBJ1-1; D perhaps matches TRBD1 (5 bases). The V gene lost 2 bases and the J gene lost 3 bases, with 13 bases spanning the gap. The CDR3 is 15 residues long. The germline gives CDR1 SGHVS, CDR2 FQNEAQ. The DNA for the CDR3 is TGTGCCAGCAGCTTAACCGGGGCGTGGGACACTGAAGCTTTCTTT. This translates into CASSLTGAWDTEAFF.

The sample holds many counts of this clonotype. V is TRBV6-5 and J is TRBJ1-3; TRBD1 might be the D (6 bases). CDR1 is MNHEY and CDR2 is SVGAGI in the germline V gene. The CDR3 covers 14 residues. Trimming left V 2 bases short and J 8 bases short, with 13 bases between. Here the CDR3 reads CASSYTGTLDTIYF. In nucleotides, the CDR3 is TGTGCCAGCAGTTACACCGGGACACTGGACACCATATATTTT.